This entry lists 26 T cell receptor beta chains sequenced from one sample in a study of beta chain features in type 1 diabetes. Expressed TCRB transcripts were sequenced because the isolated RNA had all been reverse transcribed beforehand. Using immunoSEQ multiplex PCR, the repertoire was profiled, and TCRdb retains in-frame clones only, with some absent. The sample lists roughly 140,000 clones; about 8.1% were seen once. Sequenced: central memory CD4+ T cells from blood. These receptors all stem from a man aged 18 to 30 in good health.

Only a few counts were recorded for this clone. This chain joins TRBV7-2 and TRBJ2-4; 9 bases map to TRBD1. Germline V gene lookup returns CDR1 SGHTA and CDR2 FQGNSA. The CDR3 extends over 14 amino acids. V shed 6 bases, J shed 2 bases, and the junction held 2 bases outside the gene matches. The CDR3 loop is CASRGQGSKNIQYF. Written as DNA, the CDR3 is TGTGCCAGCAGGGGACAGGGATCCAAAAACATTCAGTACTTC.

In its sample, this clone was seen a few times. The genes are TRBV30 and TRBJ2-3, with 8 bases fitting TRBD1. After removal of 3 bases from V and 0 bases from J, the junction contained 11 bases not matched to a gene. The CDR3 is 17 residues long. CDR1 and CDR2 (germline): GTSNPN, SVGIG (reference sequence). As DNA, the CDR3 is TGTGCCTGGAGGGGGCAGGGGGCTCGGGGGAGCACAGATACGCAGTATTTT. As protein: CAWRGQGARGSTDTQYF.

This clone has more than one count but fewer than ten. CDR3 coding DNA: TGTGCCAGCAGCCCCGGGGTCCATCAGCCCCAGCATTTT. Amino acid sequence: CASSPGVHQPQHF. V is TRBV7-3 and J is TRBJ1-5; the D is unclear. V was trimmed by 5 bases and J by 5 bases, leaving 10 bases between them. CDR1 and CDR2 from the germline V gene are SGHTA and FQGTGA. The CDR3 is 13 amino acids. Full variable domain (rest looked up from reference TRBV7-3 and TRBJ1-5): GAGVSQTPSNKVTEKGKYVELRCDPISGHTALYWYRQSLGQGPEFLIYFQGTGAADDSGLPNDRFFAVRPEGSVSTLKIQRTERGDSAVYLCASSPGVHQPQHFGDGTRLSIL.

This clone has only a few counts. V usage is TRBV18 and J usage is TRBJ1-1; 8 nucleotides match TRBD1. J was trimmed by 4 bases and V by 2 bases; bases with no gene match: 6. The CDR3 consists of 15 residues. Germline loops: CDR1 KGHSH, CDR2 LQKENI. The CDR3 DNA sequence: TGTGCCAGCTCACCAGGACAGGGAATCGGCACTGAAGCTTTCTTT. It encodes CASSPGQGIGTEAFF. Full variable domain (missing parts from reference TRBV18 and TRBJ1-1): NAGVMQNPRHLVRRRGQEARLRCSPMKGHSHVYWYRQLPEEGLKFMVYLQKENIIDESGMPKERFSAEFPKEGPSILRIQQVVRGDSAAYFCASSPGQGIGTEAFFGQGTRLTVV.

This clone was observed at least ten times. The rearrangement joins TRBV5-6 to TRBJ2-7; D uncertain. The CDR3 spans 11 residues. Trimming cost V 4 bases and J 3 bases, with 5 bases left between them. Looked up from germline, CDR1 is SGHDT and CDR2 is YYEEEE. CDR3 amino acids: CASSASYEQYF. DNA of the CDR3: TGTGCCAGCAGCGCCAGCTACGAGCAGTACTTC.

The chain joins TRBV7-8 to TRBJ1-2; D may be TRBD1 (5 bases). The CDR3 loop spans 15 amino acids. Germline values: CDR1 SGHVS, CDR2 FQNEAQ. Trimming took 1 base from V and 2 from J, leaving 11 bases between them. CDR3 sequence: CASSLVWEGNYGYTF. CDR3 nucleotides: TGTGCCAGCAGCTTAGTTTGGGAGGGGAACTATGGCTACACCTTC.

This clone was observed many times. V is TRBV18 and J is TRBJ1-5, with no clear D. The V and J ends lost 4 bases and 1 base respectively, with 8 bases between them. Germline assignment: CDR1 KGHSH and CDR2 LQKENI. The CDR3 is 14 residues long. The CDR3 nucleotides read TGTGCCAGCTCACTAGATCAAAGCAATCAGCCCCAGCATTTT. This gives the protein CASSLDQSNQPQHF.

Many counts were recorded for this clone. The genes are TRBV30 and TRBJ2-5; no clear D gene. The CDR3 sequence is 11 residues long. V shed 4 bases and J shed 2 bases, with 5 bases lying between them. CDR1 GTSNPN and CDR2 SVGIG come from the germline V gene (reference sequence). CDR3 nucleotide sequence: TGTGCCTGGAAGAGACAAGAGACCCAGTACTTC. Amino acid sequence: CAWKRQETQYF.

A few counts support this clone. The genes are TRBV9 and TRBJ2-5; D may be TRBD1 (6 bases). CDR1 is SGDLS, CDR2 YYNGEE, per germline. This CDR3 contains 13 residues. V gave up 4 bases and J gave up 2 bases, with 9 bases separating them. The CDR3 sequence is CASSIGQQETQYF. The DNA of the CDR3 is TGTGCCAGCAGCATTGGACAGCAAGAGACCCAGTACTTC.

This clone was seen only a few times. V is TRBV7-8 and J is TRBJ1-1, with D maybe TRBD1 (5 bases). The length of the CDR3 is 14 residues. V was pared by 1 base and J by 1 base, with 7 bases between. The V gene's germline CDR1 is SGHVS and CDR2 FQNEAQ. The CDR3 region is CASSLDRGNTEAFF. In nucleotides, the CDR3 is TGTGCCAGCAGCTTAGATAGGGGGAACACTGAAGCTTTCTTT. The entire variable domain, with the rest obtained from reference TRBV7-8 and TRBJ1-1, is as follows: GAGVSQSPRYKVAKRGQDVALRCDPISGHVSLFWYQQALGQGPEFLTYFQNEAQLDKSGLPSDRFFAERPEGSVSTLKIQRTQQEDSAVYLCASSLDRGNTEAFFGQGTRLTVV.

V usage is TRBV5-6 and J usage is TRBJ1-2; TRBD1 matches 7 bases. The germline CDR1 and CDR2 sequences are SGHDT and YYEEEE. There are 14 residues in the CDR3. V shed 6 bases and J 4 bases; nucleotides not matched to a gene: 9. The CDR3: CASNYRGQFYGYTF. The CDR3 DNA is TGTGCCAGCAACTACAGGGGACAGTTCTATGGCTACACCTTC.

This clone was recorded a few times. This chain links TRBV5-6 with TRBJ1-5; D is unresolved. The CDR3 loop spans 13 amino acids. Per germline, CDR1 SGHDT and CDR2 YYEEEE. Trimming left V 1 base short and J 4 bases short, with 6 bases between. The CDR3 DNA sequence: TGTGCCAGCAGCTTGTGGCAGAATCAGCCCCAGCATTTT. Its protein product is CASSLWQNQPQHF.

This clone was detected only a few times. DNA of the CDR3: TGCAGCGTTGACCAGGGTAGCGGGAACACTGAAGCTTTCTTT. It codes for CSVDQGSGNTEAFF. The chain combines TRBV29-1 with TRBJ1-1; possibly TRBD1 for D (5 bases). Germline CDR1 and CDR2: SQVTM and ANQGSEA. Trimming pared 3 bases from V and 1 base from J, leaving 12 bases between. This CDR3 contains 14 residues.

This clone was found a few times. The J gene is TRBJ1-5, the V gene TRBV28; weak D call: TRBD1 (6 bases). The CDR3 sequence is 15 residues long. Germline V lookup: CDR1 MDHEN, CDR2 SYDVKM. The V end lost 8 bases, the J end lost 4 bases, and 18 bases lay between the germline ends. The CDR3 nucleotides read TGTGCCAGCCGATACTTAACAGGGATAAATCAGCCCCAGCATTTT. The encoded protein is CASRYLTGINQPQHF.

This chain joins TRBV7-2 and TRBJ2-3; 9 nucleotides agree with TRBD2. J lost 6 bases, V lost 5 bases, and 12 bases had no gene match. The germline gives CDR1 SGHTA, CDR2 FQGNSA. This CDR3 region has 16 residues. The CDR3 is CASSPQRLSGGDTQYF. DNA for the CDR3: TGTGCCAGCAGCCCACAACGCTTGAGCGGGGGGGATACGCAGTATTTT.

V is TRBV4-2 and J is TRBJ1-5; 7 bases line up with TRBD1. The CDR3 totals 16 residues. CDR1 and CDR2 (germline): LGHNA, YNFKEQ. V trimming: 5 bases; J trimming: 4 bases; junction bases outside the gene matches: 11. The CDR3 region has the DNA TGTGCCAGCAGCTCTACTCCCAACAGGGGAAATCAGCCCCAGCATTTT. Translated, it gives CASSSTPNRGNQPQHF.

The chain links TRBV5-5 to TRBJ1-4, with TRBD1 matching over 9 bases. Germline trimming cut 3 bases from V and 12 bases from J; bases unmatched to any gene: 12. The germline gives CDR1 SGHKS, CDR2 YYEKEE (reference sequence). The CDR3 runs 15 residues. CDR3 sequence: CASSYIPGQGLELFF. CDR3 DNA: TGTGCCAGCAGCTACATACCGGGACAGGGACTTGAACTGTTTTTT.

This clone was counted ten times or more. The chain is built from TRBV7-2 and TRBJ2-1, with 13 positions matching TRBD2. This CDR3 contains 15 residues. V shed 2 bases and J 8 bases; nucleotides not matched to a gene: 3. Germline V lookup: CDR1 SGHTA, CDR2 FQGNSA. CDR3 protein: CASSLRLAGGHEQFF. The CDR3 nucleotides read TGTGCCAGCAGCTTACGACTAGCGGGGGGTCATGAGCAGTTCTTC.

Only a few counts were recorded for this clone. The genes are TRBV5-1 and TRBJ2-5; 9 positions agree with TRBD1. The CDR3 length is 15 residues. CDR1 is SGHRS, CDR2 YFSETQ, per germline. The trim removed 4 bases at V and 4 bases at J, leaving 8 bases unmatched. For the CDR3, the DNA is TGCGCCAGCAGCGACCCGGGACAGGGTGGAGAGACCCAGTACTTC. Encoded protein: CASSDPGQGGETQYF.

There are many counts of this clone. The V and J genes are TRBV28 and TRBJ2-7, with unresolved D. V lost 7 bases, J lost 0 bases, and 7 bases lay in between. The CDR3 is 12 residues long. CDR1 is MDHEN, CDR2 SYDVKM, per germline. The CDR3 bases are TGTGCCAGCACAGGTGACTCCTACGAGCAGTACTTC. Translated, it gives CASTGDSYEQYF. Supplemented by reference TRBV28 and TRBJ2-7, the full variable domain reads DVKVTQSSRYLVKRTGEKVFLECVQDMDHENMFWYRQDPGLGLRLIYFSYDVKMKEKGDIPEGYSVSREKKERFSLILESASTNQTSMYLCASTGDSYEQYFGPGTRLTVT.

This clone appeared many times. The genes are TRBV7-6 and TRBJ1-2; maybe TRBD1 (5 bases). Germline-derived CDR1 and CDR2 are SGHVS and FNYEAQ. Trimming took 3 bases from V and 4 from J, leaving 9 bases between them. The CDR3 extends over 13 amino acids. The CDR3 sequence: CASSFPGGYGYTF. Written as DNA, the CDR3 is TGTGCCAGCAGCTTTCCCGGGGGCTATGGCTACACCTTC.

The rearrangement uses TRBV9 and TRBJ2-3, with 7 bases fitting TRBD2. With 0 bases clipped from V and 5 bases from J, the junction kept 3 bases outside the gene matches. This CDR3 region has 14 residues. Germline assignment: CDR1 SGDLS and CDR2 YYNGEE. The CDR3 here is CASSVELAQDTQYF. The CDR3 DNA sequence: TGTGCCAGCAGCGTAGAACTAGCGCAAGATACGCAGTATTTT.

The V and J genes are TRBV18 and TRBJ2-5; D is possibly TRBD1 (5 bases). The J call may be faulty, since TRBJ2-7 better matches the DNA end. CDR3 size: 14 residues. Germline assignment: CDR1 KGHSH and CDR2 LQKENI. This CDR3 is CASAPGQGDYEQYF. CDR3 bases: TGTGCCAGCGCGCCGGGCCAAGGGGATTACGAGCAGTACTTC.

This clone appeared many times. The V and J genes are TRBV4-3 and TRBJ2-7, with D possibly being TRBD1 (6 bases). The CDR3 loop spans 15 amino acids. V lost 0 bases and J 5 bases, leaving 14 bases between the germline ends. In germline, CDR1 is LGHNA, CDR2 YSLEER. The CDR3 protein is CASSQEGRDMDEQYF. CDR3 bases: TGCGCCAGCAGCCAAGAGGGCCGGGACATGGACGAGCAGTACTTC.

This clone was seen a handful of times. The chain recombines TRBV6-6 with TRBJ2-5; 11 bases match TRBD2. Germline V lookup: CDR1 MNHNY, CDR2 SVGAGI (reference sequence). V was pared by 6 bases and J by 0 bases, with 3 bases of the junction left unmatched. The CDR3 extends over 15 amino acids. The CDR3 region is CASSLTSGDQETQYF. Here the CDR3 DNA reads TGTGCCAGCAGCCTGACTAGCGGGGACCAAGAGACCCAGTACTTC.

V usage is TRBV28 and J usage is TRBJ2-6; the D is unclear. V was shortened by 6 bases and J by 0 bases, with 15 bases between the two germline ends. This CDR3 region has 17 residues. Germline CDR1 and CDR2: MDHEN and SYDVKM. CDR3 nucleotides: TGTGCCAGCAGCGATCCGCGGCGGAGCTCTGGGGCCAACGTCCTGACTTTC. Protein product: CASSDPRRSSGANVLTF.